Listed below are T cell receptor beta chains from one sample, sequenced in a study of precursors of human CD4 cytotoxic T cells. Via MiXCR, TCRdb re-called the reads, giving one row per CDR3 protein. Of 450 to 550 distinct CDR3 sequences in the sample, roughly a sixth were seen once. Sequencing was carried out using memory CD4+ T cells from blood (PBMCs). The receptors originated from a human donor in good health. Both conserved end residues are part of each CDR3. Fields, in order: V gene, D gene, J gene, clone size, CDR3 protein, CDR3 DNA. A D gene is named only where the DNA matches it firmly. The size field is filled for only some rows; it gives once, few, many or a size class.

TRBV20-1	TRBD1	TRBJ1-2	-	CSATGTGGNYGNTF	TGCAGTGCTACCGGGACAGGGGGCAACTATGGCAACACCTTC
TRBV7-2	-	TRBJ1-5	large	CASSSDVTGFPYSNQPQHF	TGTGCCAGCAGCTCGGATGTGACAGGCTTCCCTTATAGCAATCAGCCCCAGCATTTT
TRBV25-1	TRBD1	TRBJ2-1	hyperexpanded	CASSPQGVHEQFF	TGTGCCAGCAGTCCACAGGGGGTACATGAGCAGTTCTTC
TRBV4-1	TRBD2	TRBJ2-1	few	CASSQAPILAGGRNEQFF	TGCGCCAGCAGCCAAGCCCCGATACTAGCGGGGGGGCGCAATGAGCAGTTCTTC
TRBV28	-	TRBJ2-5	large	CASLYRGGKTQYF	TGTGCCAGCCTGTACAGGGGAGGGAAGACCCAGTACTTC
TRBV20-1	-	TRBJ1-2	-	CSASKGPTPIYGYTF	TGCAGTGCTAGTAAGGGACCGACGCCAATCTATGGCTACACCTTC
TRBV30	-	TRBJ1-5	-	CAWRATGNNQPQHF	TGTGCCTGGAGAGCCACAGGGAACAATCAGCCCCAGCATTTT
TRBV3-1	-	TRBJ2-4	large	CASSLSRNIQYF	TGTGCCAGCAGCCTCTCTAGAAACATTCAGTACTTC
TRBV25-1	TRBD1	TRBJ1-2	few	CASTPQGAFNYGYTF	TGTGCCAGCACCCCGCAGGGGGCGTTTAACTATGGCTACACCTTC
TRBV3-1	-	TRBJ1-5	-	CASSQLGGEQPQHF	TGTGCCAGCAGCCAGTTAGGGGGGGAACAGCCCCAGCATTTT
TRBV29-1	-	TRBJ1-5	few	CSVEADSNQPQHF	TGCAGCGTTGAAGCTGATAGCAATCAGCCCCAGCATTTT
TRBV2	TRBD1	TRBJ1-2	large	CASRRQGVYYGYTF	TGTGCCAGCAGACGACAGGGAGTGTACTATGGCTACACCTTC
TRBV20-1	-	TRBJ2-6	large	CSATPSSGANVLTF	TGCAGTGCCACACCTAGCTCTGGGGCCAACGTCCTGACTTTC
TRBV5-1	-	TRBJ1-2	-	CASSLAGDNYGYIF	TGCGCCAGCAGCTTGGCCGGGGATAACTATGGCTACATCTTC
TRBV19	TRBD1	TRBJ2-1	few	CASSIATGVFF	TGTGCCAGTAGTATAGCTACAGGGGTGTTCTTC
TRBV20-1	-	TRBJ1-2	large	CSGGGGSNYGYTF	TGCAGTGGCGGCGGTGGGAGCAACTATGGCTACACCTTC
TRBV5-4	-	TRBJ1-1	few	CASSPGGEALEAFF	TGTGCCAGCAGCCCTGGTGGGGAAGCGCTTGAAGCTTTCTTT
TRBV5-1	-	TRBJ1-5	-	CASSLTGWGSNQPQHF	TGCGCCAGCAGCTTGACAGGGTGGGGGAGCAATCAGCCCCAGCATTTT
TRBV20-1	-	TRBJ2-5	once	CSARFQGGETQYF	TGCAGTGCTAGATTCCAGGGGGGAGAGACCCAGTACTTC
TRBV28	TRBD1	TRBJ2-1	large	CASSPRDRKYNEQFF	TGTGCCAGCAGTCCAAGGGACAGGAAATACAATGAGCAGTTCTTC
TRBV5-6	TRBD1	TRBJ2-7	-	CASSFLTGNGEQYF	TGTGCCAGCAGCTTTTTGACAGGGAACGGCGAGCAGTACTTC
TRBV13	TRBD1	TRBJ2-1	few	CASSPRQGSWRNEQFF	TGTGCCAGCAGCCCCCGACAGGGTTCCTGGAGGAATGAGCAGTTCTTC
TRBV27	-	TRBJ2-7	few	CASKRFTEQYF	TGTGCCAGCAAGAGGTTCACCGAGCAGTACTTC
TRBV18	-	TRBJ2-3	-	CASSPPATDTQYF	TGTGCCAGCTCACCACCTGCGACAGATACGCAGTATTTT
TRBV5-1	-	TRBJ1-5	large	CASSLAPGPNQPQHF	TGCGCCAGCAGCTTGGCCCCGGGACCAAATCAGCCCCAGCATTTT
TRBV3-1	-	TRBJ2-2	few	CASSQGSGNTGELFF	TGTGCCAGCAGCCAAGGATCGGGGAACACCGGGGAGCTGTTTTTT
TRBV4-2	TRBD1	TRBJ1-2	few	CASSHGQGGKYGYTF	TGTGCCAGCAGCCACGGACAGGGAGGGAAGTATGGCTACACCTTC
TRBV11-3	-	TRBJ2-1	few	CASSLFSVTGRSSYNEQFF	TGTGCCAGCAGCTTATTCTCCGTGACAGGACGAAGCTCCTACAATGAGCAGTTCTTC
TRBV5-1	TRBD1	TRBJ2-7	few	CASSRGQPSSEQYF	TGCGCCAGCAGCCGGGGACAGCCTAGCTCCGAGCAGTACTTC
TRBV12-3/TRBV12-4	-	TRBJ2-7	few	CASSTDRGTYEQYF	TGTGCCAGCAGCACGGACAGAGGCACCTACGAGCAGTACTTC
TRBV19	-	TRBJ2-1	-	CASSLKEDNEQFF	TGTGCCAGTAGTCTAAAGGAAGACAATGAGCAGTTCTTC
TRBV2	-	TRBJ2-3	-	CASGLGSSSTDTQYF	TGTGCCAGCGGTCTGGGGAGCTCTAGCACAGATACGCAGTATTTT
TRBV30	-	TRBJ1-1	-	CAWSDGMNTEAFF	TGTGCCTGGAGTGACGGAATGAACACTGAAGCTTTCTTT
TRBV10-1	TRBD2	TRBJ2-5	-	CASSDSLGPSGSKKTQYF	TGCGCCAGCAGTGACTCTCTGGGCCCTAGCGGGAGTAAAAAGACCCAGTACTTC
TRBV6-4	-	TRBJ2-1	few	CASSDSDYNEQFF	TGTGCCAGCAGTGACTCGGACTACAATGAGCAGTTCTTC